The 27 T cell receptor beta chains in this list originate from one sample, sequenced in a study of vaccination effects on CD4 cells after COVID-19. Libraries were prepared by immunoSEQ multiplex PCR; TCRdb keeps only in-frame clonotypes and omits some of them. The sample consists of approximately 16,000 clones, approximately 83% of them appearing once. Peptide-pool stimulation followed by sequencing identified expanded antigen-specific CD4+ clonotypes in the ViraFEST assay. CD4+ T cells were isolated after 10 days of culture. SARS-CoV-2 infection was confirmed by PCR in the person between March and December 2020. All participants had two doses of either the BNT162b2 or mRNA-1273 vaccine. What these receptors recognize is not known. Material: CD4+ T cells from PBMCs cultured with HCoV-NL63 spike peptides, obtained after COVID-19 vaccination. These receptors all come from a human donor who had a prior SARS-CoV-2 infection.

The rearrangement links TRBV3-1 (or the pseudogene TRBV3-2) to TRBJ2-1; 10 nucleotides line up with TRBD2. With V trimmed by 10 bases and J by 12 bases, 15 bases remained unmatched. This CDR3 comprises 14 residues. Per germline, CDR1 LGHDT and CDR2 YNNKEL (reference sequence). CDR3 sequence: CATNPGVSGRGQFF. CDR3 DNA sequence: TGTGCCACCAATCCAGGAGTGAGCGGGAGGGGGCAGTTCTTC.

Comment on this clone: Other nucleotide sequences in the sample specify the same CDR3. This chain joins TRBV7-9 and TRBJ2-1, with 9 bases identical to TRBD2. Germline V gene sequence: CDR1 SEHNR, CDR2 FQNEAQ (reference sequence). Trimming at V came to 0 bases and at J to 2 bases, leaving 2 bases not matched to a gene. The CDR3 runs 16 residues. CDR3 bases: TGTGCCAGCAGCTTAGCTCTAGCGGGGACCTACAATGAGCAGTTCTTC. It specifies CASSLALAGTYNEQFF. The whole variable domain, filled in from reference TRBV7-9 and TRBJ2-1, reads DTGVSQNPRHKITKRGQNVTFRCDPISEHNRLYWYRQTLGQGPEFLTYFQNEAQLEKSRLLSDRFSAERPKGSFSTLEIQRTEQGDSAMYLCASSLALAGTYNEQFFGPGTRLTVL.

This clone has a single count. The chain uses TRBV6-5 and TRBJ1-3; 8 bases map to TRBD1. V lost 8 bases, J lost 0 bases, and 6 bases stayed unmatched. There are 15 residues in the CDR3. Germline CDR1 and CDR2: MNHEY and SVGAGI. The CDR3 loop reads CASGQGAFSGNTIYF. For the CDR3, the DNA is TGTGCCAGCGGCCAGGGGGCCTTCTCTGGAAACACCATATATTTT.

This chain links TRBV24-1 with TRBJ1-1, with a possible D match to TRBD1 (5 bases). The CDR3 is 17 amino acids. Trimming removed 1 base at V and 4 bases at J, with 18 bases between. Germline V gene lookup returns CDR1 KGHDR and CDR2 SFDVKD. CDR3 loop: CATSDFVLRGKGTEAFF. CDR3 in DNA: TGTGCCACCAGTGATTTTGTGTTGAGGGGTAAAGGCACTGAAGCTTTCTTT.

CDR3 DNA: TGTGCCAGCAGCTTAGCGACAGCGGGGACTAATGAAAAACTGTTTTTT. It codes for CASSLATAGTNEKLFF. The chain couples TRBV7-8 to TRBJ1-4; possible D gene TRBD1, 5 bases. The CDR3 consists of 16 residues. Germline V gives CDR1 SGHVS, CDR2 FQNEAQ. Trimming stripped 0 bases from V and 2 bases from J, with 10 bases between.

The chain has TRBV25-1 and TRBJ2-1, with a tentative D call TRBD2 (6 bases). V was pared by 3 bases and J by 8 bases, with 11 bases between. The CDR3 contains 13 residues. Germline V lookup: CDR1 MGHDK, CDR2 SYGVNS. CDR3 nucleotides: TGTGCCAGCAGTGAGATCGGGGGTCATGAGCAGTTCTTC. Translating it yields CASSEIGGHEQFF.

In its sample, this clone was seen once. The V gene is TRBV7-3, the J gene TRBJ2-1; the match to TRBD2 covers 9 bases. The V and J ends lost 5 bases and 9 bases, in that order; junction bases with no gene match: 11. The CDR3 length is 15 residues. Germline CDR1 reads SGHTA; CDR2 reads FQGTGA. The CDR3 sequence is CASSQPGTSLGEQFF. The CDR3 DNA sequence: TGTGCCAGCAGCCAACCCGGGACTAGCCTAGGTGAGCAGTTCTTC.

This chain joins TRBV4-2 and TRBJ1-2; 9 positions agree with TRBD1. Germline CDR1 and CDR2: LGHNA and YNFKEQ. The CDR3 is made up of 16 amino acids. With V trimmed by 4 bases and J by 8 bases, 14 bases remained unmatched. The CDR3 is CASSLLELRDRAGYTF. CDR3 in DNA: TGTGCCAGCAGCCTCCTAGAACTCCGGGACAGGGCCGGCTACACCTTC.

This clone was seen just once. The CDR3 bases are TGTGCCAGCAGTTTACTCATCATCGGGACCCAGTACTTC. Protein product: CASSLLIIGTQYF. The chain uses TRBV12-3 or TRBV12-4 and TRBJ2-5; D ambiguous. The CDR3 runs to 13 residues. Trimming cost V 2 bases and J 7 bases, with 11 bases left between them.

The V call is TRBV13, the J call TRBJ1-2, with unresolved D. V dropped 1 base and J dropped 2 bases, with 11 bases sitting between them. The CDR3 extends over 15 amino acids. The germline V gene encodes CDR1 PRHDT and CDR2 FYEKMQ (reference sequence). DNA for the CDR3: TGTGCCAGCAGCTTAGCATGGTGGGCAAACTATGGCTACACCTTC. Its translation is CASSLAWWANYGYTF.

The rearrangement links TRBV29-1 to TRBJ2-1; TRBD2 matches 13 bases. Germline CDR1 and CDR2: SQVTM and ANQGSEA. The CDR3 spans 14 residues. J lost 4 bases, V lost 6 bases, and 3 bases had no gene match. CDR3 sequence: CSVETSGGYNEQFF. For the CDR3, the DNA is TGCAGCGTGGAGACTAGCGGGGGGTACAATGAGCAGTTCTTC.

In this sample, this clone turned up a few times. The chain joins TRBV18 to TRBJ2-5; D uncertain. CDR1 is KGHSH and CDR2 is LQKENI in the germline V gene. V dropped 6 bases and J dropped 5 bases, with 10 bases sitting between them. The CDR3 is 12 amino acids. Here the CDR3 DNA reads TGTGCCAGCTCCAGTGGCGTTGAGACCCAGTACTTC. Protein sequence: CASSSGVETQYF.

This rearrangement joins TRBV18 to TRBJ1-6, with a tentative D call TRBD1 (5 bases). The CDR3 consists of 17 residues. Trimming cost V 0 bases and J 13 bases, with 22 bases left between them. CDR1 and CDR2 from the germline V gene are KGHSH and LQKENI. The CDR3 DNA is TGTGCCAGCTCACCACCAGGGACTAATCGCATTGTTATCCCCCTCCACTTT. Its translation is CASSPPGTNRIVIPLHF.

The chain is built from TRBV19 and TRBJ2-4, with D perhaps TRBD1 (6 bases). V dropped 9 bases and J dropped 7 bases, with 7 bases sitting between them. From germline, CDR1 is LNHDA and CDR2 SQIVND (reference sequence). The CDR3 has 10 amino acids. In nucleotides, the CDR3 is TGTGCCAGGGGGGCTAACATTCAGTACTTC. It specifies CARGANIQYF. Full variable domain (outside the CDR3, taken from reference TRBV19 and TRBJ2-4): DGGITQSPKYLFRKEGQNVTLSCEQNLNHDAMYWYRQDPGQGLRLIYYSQIVNDFQKGDIAEGYSVSREKKESFPLTVTSAQKNPTAFYLCARGANIQYFGAGTRLSVL.

The gene calls are TRBV12-3 or TRBV12-4 and TRBJ1-1; no clear D gene. CDR3 length: 12 amino acids. Between the trimmed V and J ends, which lost 0 bases and 4 bases, there was a span of 3 bases. The CDR3 DNA sequence: TGTGCCAGCAGTTTAGCCCGCACTGAAGCTTTCTTT. This sequence encodes CASSLARTEAFF.

This chain links TRBV7-2 with TRBJ1-3, with D uncertain. The CDR3 length is 15 residues. The germline CDR1 and CDR2 sequences are SGHTA and FQGNSA. V was trimmed by 3 bases and J by 4 bases, leaving 13 bases between them. CDR3 sequence reads: CASSFYPPRGNTIYF. The DNA of the CDR3 is TGTGCCAGCAGCTTTTACCCACCCAGGGGAAACACCATATATTTT. The whole variable domain, filled in from reference TRBV7-2 and TRBJ1-3, reads GAGVSQSPSNKVTEKGKDVELRCDPISGHTALYWYRQSLGQGLEFLIYFQGNSAPDKSGLPSDRFSAERTGGSVSTLTIQRTQQEDSAVYLCASSFYPPRGNTIYFGEGSWLTVV.

The chain combines TRBV7-9 with TRBJ1-6; no reliable D call. CDR1 and CDR2 (germline): SEHNR, FQNEAQ (reference sequence). V was shortened by 1 base and J by 3 bases, with 7 bases between the two germline ends. The CDR3 covers 15 residues. DNA of the CDR3: TGTGCCAGCAGCTTAGTCAACAACTATAATTCACCCCTCCACTTT. Encoded protein: CASSLVNNYNSPLHF.

V is TRBV20-1 and J is TRBJ1-4, with a weak D call TRBD1 (6 bases). The CDR3 totals 14 residues. Germline loops: CDR1 DFQATT, CDR2 SNEGSKA (reference sequence). Trimming shortened V by 3 bases and J by 6 bases, and 14 bases separated the two germline ends. The CDR3 nucleotides are TGCAGTGCTAGTAGGGGCCCAGGGGATGAAAAACTGTTTTTT. Protein: CSASRGPGDEKLFF.

A single count supports this clone. The chain employs TRBV18 and TRBJ2-2; D gene ambiguous. The V gene lost 1 base and the J gene lost 4 bases, with 13 bases spanning the gap. Germline V gene data show CDR1 as KGHSH and CDR2 as LQKENI. This CDR3 is 16 amino acids long. This chain's CDR3 is CASSPLIASSTGELFF. CDR3 nucleotide sequence: TGTGCCAGCTCACCACTAATCGCAAGCTCCACCGGGGAGCTGTTTTTT.

The rearrangement joins TRBV10-3 to TRBJ2-1, with TRBD2 matching over 9 bases. With 5 bases clipped from V and 9 bases from J, the junction kept 11 bases outside the gene matches. The CDR3 totals 15 residues. The germline V gene encodes CDR1 ENHRY and CDR2 SYGVKD. The CDR3 here is CAISPSGAGGREQFF. The CDR3 DNA reads TGTGCCATCAGTCCCTCGGGGGCGGGGGGGCGTGAGCAGTTCTTC.

This chain connects TRBV19 to TRBJ1-5; D is uncertain. The CDR3 is made up of 13 amino acids. Trimming shortened V by 8 bases and J by 7 bases, and 15 bases separated the two germline ends. Germline loops: CDR1 LNHDA, CDR2 SQIVND (reference sequence). The CDR3 here is CASEKRVGQPQHF. For the CDR3, the DNA is TGTGCCAGTGAAAAAAGGGTGGGCCAGCCCCAGCATTTT.

The chain is built from TRBV12-5 and TRBJ1-1; D is unclear. Trimming cost V 4 bases and J 4 bases, with 7 bases left between them. Germline V CDR1 and CDR2: LGHNT, FRNRAP. CDR3 length: 12 residues. The DNA of the CDR3 is TGTGCTAGTGGTTCCGGACGCACTGAAGCTTTCTTT. Protein sequence: CASGSGRTEAFF.

The rearrangement uses TRBV6-2 or TRBV6-3 and TRBJ2-3; a possible D gene is TRBD2 (5 bases). The V gene's germline CDR1 is MNHEY and CDR2 SVGEGT. Trimming removed 6 bases at V and 6 bases at J, with 16 bases between. The CDR3 contains 14 residues. In DNA, the CDR3 is TGTGCCAGCAGCCTCCGAAAGGGCGGGGATACGCAGTATTTT. Its protein product is CASSLRKGGDTQYF.

This chain uses TRBV5-1 with TRBJ2-3; either TRBD1 or TRBD2 may supply D (6 bases each). V gave up 6 bases and J gave up 1 base, with 21 bases separating them. CDR1 and CDR2 (germline): SGHRS, YFSETQ. CDR3 length: 17 amino acids. CDR3 loop: CASTPGGRTAGTDTQYF. DNA of the CDR3: TGCGCCAGCACCCCTGGGGGGAGGACAGCGGGCACAGATACGCAGTATTTT.

This rearrangement joins TRBV6-7 to TRBJ1-5; 7 bases are shared with TRBD1. TRBV6-7 is an ORF; its function is uncertain. The CDR3 has 17 residues. Germline trimming cut 5 bases from V and 0 bases from J; bases unmatched to any gene: 10. CDR3 residues: CASSPEDRKHSNQPQHF. The CDR3 DNA is TGTGCCAGCAGTCCAGAGGACAGGAAACATAGCAATCAGCCCCAGCATTTT.

This clone was seen just once. The chain uses TRBV3-1 (or the pseudogene TRBV3-2) and TRBJ1-4, with a possible D match to TRBD1 (6 bases). Germline CDR1 reads LGHDT; CDR2 reads YNNKEL (reference sequence). Trimming left V 0 bases short and J 6 bases short, with 29 bases between. There are 21 residues in the CDR3. CDR3 in amino acids: CASSQDPTGFSWGARDEKLFF. CDR3 nucleotide sequence: TGTGCCAGCAGCCAAGATCCGACAGGTTTCAGCTGGGGAGCAAGGGATGAAAAACTGTTTTTT.

The rearrangement uses TRBV28 and TRBJ1-3; no clear D gene. The V end was cut by 1 base, the J end by 1 base, with 8 bases between. Germline CDR1 and CDR2: MDHEN and SYDVKM. There are 15 residues in the CDR3. CDR3 sequence reads: CASSLFGLSGNTIYF. The CDR3 nucleotides read TGTGCCAGCAGTTTATTCGGGCTATCTGGAAACACCATATATTTT.